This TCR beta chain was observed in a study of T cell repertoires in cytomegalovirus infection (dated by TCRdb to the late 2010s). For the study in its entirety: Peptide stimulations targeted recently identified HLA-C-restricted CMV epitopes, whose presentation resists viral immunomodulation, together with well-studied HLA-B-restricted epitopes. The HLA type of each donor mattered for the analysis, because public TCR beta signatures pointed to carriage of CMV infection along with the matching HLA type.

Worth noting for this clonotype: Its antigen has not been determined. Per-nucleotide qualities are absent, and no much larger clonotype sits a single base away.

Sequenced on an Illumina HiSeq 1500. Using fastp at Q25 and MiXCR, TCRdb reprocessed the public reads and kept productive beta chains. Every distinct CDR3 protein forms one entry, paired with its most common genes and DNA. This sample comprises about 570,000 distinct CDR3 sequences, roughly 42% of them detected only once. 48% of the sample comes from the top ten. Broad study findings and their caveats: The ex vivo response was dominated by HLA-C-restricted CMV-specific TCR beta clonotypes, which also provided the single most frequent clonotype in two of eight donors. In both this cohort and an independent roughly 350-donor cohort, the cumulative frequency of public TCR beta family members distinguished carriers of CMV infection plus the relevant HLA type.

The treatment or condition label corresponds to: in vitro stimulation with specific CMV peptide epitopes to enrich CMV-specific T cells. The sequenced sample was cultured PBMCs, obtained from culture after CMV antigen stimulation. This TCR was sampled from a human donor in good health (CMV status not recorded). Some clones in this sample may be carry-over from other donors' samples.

The DNA is as follows: TGTGCCAGCAACTTAGCGGGAGTTAGTACAGATACGCAGTATTTT. It specifies CASNLAGVSTDTQYF. In this chain, TRBV12-3 or TRBV12-4 is recombined with TRBJ2-3, with 9 bases in between that match TRBD2. Reading from cysteine to phenylalanine, the CDR3 counts 15 amino acids. The read is trimmed to its CDR3 DNA, 45 bases read in frame from base 1. V has 7 bases trimmed and J has 3 bases trimmed; junction bases matching no gene number 8.